This is a list of T cell receptor beta chains from one sample in a study of cytomegalovirus exposure and HLA in healthy donors. Here immunoSEQ multiplex PCR was the method, and the copy in TCRdb shows in-frame clones only, minus some. Among around 100,000 clones listed, around 69% were seen once. Sequencing was performed on PBMCs. The receptor source for this set is a woman aged 55-69 years in good health and CMV-seropositive. The conserved cysteine and the conserved F or W are not part of the CDR3 here. A D gene is named only where the DNA matches it firmly. Clone sizes are given selectively: once, few, many, or a class where the clone is expanded.

>.|TRBV4-1|.
ASSQERRTEYGYT
>.|TRBV27|few
ASSFGNRGGEKLF
>.|TRBV28|.
ASLPGVVGYEQY
>.|TRBV4-2|.
ASSEARGYSYNEQF
>.|TRBV4-2|.
ASSLGLLRSYNEQF
>.|TRBV19|.
ASSPGLGYEQY
>TRBD1|TRBV5-4|.
ASTRQGSITGELF
>TRBD1|TRBV10-3|.
AISEGDSDQPQH
>TRBD1|TRBV6-1|.
ASSEETGSWTDTQY
>.|TRBV7-9|few
ASSLGGLQEKLF
>.|TRBV29-1|.
SVDPHGGVF
>TRBD1|TRBV2|.
ANKRDSHEQY